This TCR beta chain was observed in a study of control samples from healthy donors and cancer patients. Profiling relied on immunoSEQ multiplex PCR, and the TCRdb table lists in-frame clones only, not all of them. The table lists 150,000 to 200,000 clones, around 94% of them singletons. This CDR3 region has 13 residues. From germline, CDR1 is ENHRY and CDR2 SYGVKD. With 2 bases removed from V and 4 bases from J, the gap between germline ends came to 8 bases. The chain combines TRBV10-3 with TRBJ1-2; D is unclear. The sample was blood. This sequence originates from a young man in good health. Written as DNA, the CDR3 is TGTGCCATCAGTGAGGGCAGGTCCTATGGCTACACCTTC. Translated: CAISEGRSYGYTF.